This T cell receptor (beta chain) was sequenced during a study of cytomegalovirus exposure and HLA in healthy donors. Study-wide results and caveats: Later analysis suggested most CMV-associated TCR beta chains were HLA-restricted. A later analysis reportedly found that, within productive TCRs, an Asian-associated ancestry cluster had fewer N-insertions than the mean observed across the roughly 700 donors.

Researchers ran the PCR with 60 Vbeta and 13 Jbeta primers. Generated by immunoSEQ multiplex PCR, the TCRdb table keeps only in-frame clones and is missing some. In the table there are about 130,000 clones, 65% to 90% of which are singletons. V was trimmed by 6 bases and J by 4 bases, leaving 16 bases between them. The germline V gene has CDR1 MGHRA and CDR2 YSYEKL. This CDR3 has 14 residues. As concerns this clone: Its cognate antigen is unknown.

Specimen: PBMCs. This chain connects TRBV4-1 to TRBJ2-7; possible D gene TRBD2, 6 bases. The sequence was collected from a man aged 50 to 60 in good health and CMV-seronegative. CDR3: CASSLGAGGYEQYF. The CDR3 nucleotides read TGCGCCAGCAGTTTAGGGGCCGGGGGTTACGAGCAGTACTTC.